A single sample gave rise to the 25 T cell receptor beta chains below, sequenced in a study of PD-1 blockade in classical Hodgkin lymphoma. Described time point: newly diagnosed, previously untreated cHL patient sample. Method: immunoSEQ multiplex PCR; TCRdb's copy keeps in-frame clones and lacks some. The sample records around 26,000 clones, roughly 94% being singletons. Sequenced: peripheral blood mononuclear cells (PBMCs). Receptors originate from a human donor with classical Hodgkin lymphoma.

This rearrangement joins TRBV14 to TRBJ1-2, with TRBD1 matching over 7 bases. The CDR3 is 15 residues long. Germline V CDR1 and CDR2: SGHDN, FVKESK. V shed 4 bases, J shed 5 bases, and the junction held 10 bases outside the gene matches. In DNA form, the CDR3 reads TGTGCCAGCAGCCGAACAGGGGCAGGGGTGTATGGCTACACCTTC. Translating gives CASSRTGAGVYGYTF.

This sequence joins TRBV7-8 and TRBJ2-7, with D possibly being TRBD1 (6 bases). CDR1 SGHVS and CDR2 FQNEAQ come from the germline V gene. The CDR3 totals 12 residues. Trimming pared 1 base from V and 7 bases from J, leaving 8 bases between. The DNA for the CDR3 is TGTGCCAGCAGCTTAGAGGGGGTTGAGCAGTACTTC. This encodes CASSLEGVEQYF.

For this clone: One junction end disagrees with the germline gene, perhaps due to a read error. The rearrangement links TRBV7-7 to TRBJ2-2, with 7 bases that match TRBD2. CDR1 SSHAT and CDR2 FNYEAQ come from the germline V gene (reference sequence). The CDR3 contains 15 residues. The CDR3 DNA sequence: TGTGCTAGCAGCTTTTCTAGCGGGAACACCGGGGAGCTGTTTTTT. This encodes CASSFSSGNTGELFF. Using reference TRBV7-7 and TRBJ2-2 for the parts outside the CDR3, the full variable domain is GAGVSQSPRYKVTKRGQDVTLRCDPISSHATLYWYQQALGQGPEFLTYFNYEAQPDKSGLPSDRFSAERPEGSISTLTIQRTEQRDSAMYRCASSFSSGNTGELFFGEGSRLTVL.

V is TRBV4-3 and J is TRBJ2-7; D is uncertain. V dropped 1 base and J dropped 0 bases, with 10 bases sitting between them. Germline values: CDR1 LGHNA, CDR2 YSLEER. The length of the CDR3 is 15 residues. The CDR3 loop reads CASSQASSSSYEQYF. In DNA form, the CDR3 reads TGCGCCAGCAGCCAAGCGTCCAGTAGCTCCTACGAGCAGTACTTC.

This clone has a single count. This chain connects TRBV4-1 to TRBJ2-5; the D gene is possibly TRBD2 (5 bases). Trimming removed 2 bases at V and 4 bases at J, with 11 bases between. This CDR3 is built from 14 residues. Per the germline V gene, CDR1 is MGHRA and CDR2 is YSYEKL. CDR3 amino acids: CASSQSGVGETQYF. DNA for the CDR3: TGCGCCAGCAGCCAATCCGGGGTAGGAGAGACCCAGTACTTC.

The rearrangement joins TRBV9 to TRBJ1-1, with D maybe TRBD1 (5 bases). Trimming took off 5 bases at V and 7 bases at J, with 18 bases between the two ends. The CDR3 is made up of 14 amino acids. Germline V CDR1 and CDR2: SGDLS, YYNGEE. CDR3 region: CASSDLTAVSEAFF. In DNA form, the CDR3 reads TGTGCCAGCAGTGACCTGACAGCCGTAAGTGAAGCTTTCTTT.

The chain has TRBV7-9 and TRBJ1-2, with D uncertain. The CDR3 loop spans 13 amino acids. Trimming shortened V by 7 bases and J by 6 bases, and 15 bases separated the two germline ends. Germline V CDR1 and CDR2: SEHNR, FQNEAQ (reference sequence). The CDR3 DNA is TGTGCCAGCACCCCCCCCAGCGGCGATGGCTACACCTTC. As protein: CASTPPSGDGYTF.

This chain links TRBV4-3 with TRBJ1-1; the D is unclear. CDR3 length equals 13 residues. V shed 0 bases and J shed 7 bases, with 9 bases lying between them. The V gene's germline CDR1 is LGHNA and CDR2 YSLEER. The CDR3 reads CASSQDLGSEAFF. CDR3 nucleotide sequence: TGCGCCAGCAGCCAAGATTTGGGCAGTGAAGCTTTCTTT.

This clone came up a few times. One end of the junction does not line up with germline, which may come from a read error. This sequence joins TRBV27 and TRBJ2-3, with D tentatively TRBD2 (6 bases). The length of the CDR3 is 15 residues. Germline assignment: CDR1 MNHEY and CDR2 SMNVEV (reference sequence). For the CDR3, the DNA is TGTGCCAGCAGTCTATCACGGGGGAGCACAGATACGCAGTATTTT. Protein: CASSLSRGSTDTQYF.

This chain links TRBV7-2 with TRBJ1-2; no definite D call. Trimming took off 1 base at V and 2 bases at J, with 17 bases between the two ends. This CDR3 is built from 17 residues. CDR1 SGHTA and CDR2 FQGNSA come from the germline V gene. The CDR3 sequence: CASSLGFLDRENYGYTF. The CDR3 region has the DNA TGTGCCAGCAGCTTAGGGTTCCTGGATAGGGAAAACTATGGCTACACCTTC.

A few counts support this clone. The rearrangement joins TRBV30 to TRBJ1-2; D is unresolved. Trimming left V 2 bases short and J 5 bases short, with 12 bases between. The CDR3 contains 13 residues. Germline CDR1 reads GTSNPN; CDR2 reads SVGIG (reference sequence). The CDR3 is CAWSPISTYGYTF. The CDR3 DNA follows: TGTGCCTGGAGTCCCATCTCCACTTATGGCTACACCTTC. Variable domain in full (rest from reference TRBV30 and TRBJ1-2): SQTIHQWPATLVQPVGSPLSLECTVEGTSNPNLYWYRQAAGRGLQLLFYSVGIGQISSEVPQNLSASRPQDRQFILSSKKLLLSDSGFYLCAWSPISTYGYTFGSGTRLTVV.

The chain joins TRBV6-6 to TRBJ1-1; no clear D. Germline V gene data show CDR1 as MNHNY and CDR2 as SVGAGI (reference sequence). The CDR3 has 10 amino acids. Trimming cost V 8 bases and J 7 bases, with 8 bases left between them. The CDR3 DNA follows: TGTGCCAGCTCCCGAGTTGAAGCTTTCTTT. This sequence encodes CASSRVEAFF.

V is TRBV4-3 and J is TRBJ2-1; 8 bases are shared with TRBD1. CDR3 length: 14 residues. V gave up 3 bases and J gave up 10 bases; unmatched junction bases: 8. Germline assignment: CDR1 LGHNA and CDR2 YSLEER. In nucleotides, the CDR3 is TGCGCCAGCAGCCAGTGGACAGGGAGCTTCGAGCAGTTCTTC. This encodes CASSQWTGSFEQFF.

The rearrangement links TRBV27 to TRBJ2-3; TRBD1 or TRBD2 may be the D gene (7 bases each). V was trimmed by 7 bases and J by 6 bases, leaving 20 bases between them. The CDR3 is made up of 15 amino acids. Looked up from germline, CDR1 is MNHEY and CDR2 is SMNVEV (reference sequence). CDR3 in amino acids: CASTRRGRQGDTQYF. DNA for the CDR3: TGTGCCAGCACCCGGCGGGGGCGACAGGGCGATACGCAGTATTTT.

The rearrangement joins TRBV20-1 to TRBJ2-7; D is perhaps TRBD2 (5 bases). Trimming left V 6 bases short and J 4 bases short, with 10 bases between. This CDR3 has 11 amino acids. From germline, CDR1 is DFQATT and CDR2 SNEGSKA (reference sequence). The CDR3 spells CSARGAYEQYF. The CDR3 nucleotides read TGCAGTGCCCGGGGAGCGTACGAGCAGTACTTC.

The genes are TRBV11-2 and TRBJ1-3; D ambiguous. V shed 5 bases and J shed 5 bases, with 7 bases lying between them. CDR3 length equals 12 residues. Per germline, CDR1 SGHAT and CDR2 FQNNGV. Written as DNA, the CDR3 is TGTGCCAGCAGCCTCGACCGAAACACCATATATTTT. Its protein is CASSLDRNTIYF.

The chain joins TRBV6-5 to TRBJ2-1; the D gene is possibly TRBD2 (7 bases). Germline V gene lookup returns CDR1 MNHEY and CDR2 SVGAGI. V was trimmed by 7 bases and J by 10 bases, leaving 11 bases between them. This CDR3 spans 11 amino acids. CDR3 DNA sequence: TGTGCCAGCATGGAGGGGGGGGAGCAGTTCTTC. As protein: CASMEGGEQFF.

The chain has TRBV5-5 and TRBJ1-5; D gene uncertain. Trimming left V 0 bases short and J 5 bases short, with 6 bases between. Per germline, CDR1 SGHKS and CDR2 YYEKEE (reference sequence). The CDR3 runs to 13 residues. The DNA for the CDR3 is TGTGCCAGCAGCTTGGCGGGCGATCAGCCCCAGCATTTT. Its protein product is CASSLAGDQPQHF.

The chain is built from TRBV7-2 and TRBJ1-1; unclear D gene. Between the trimmed V and J ends, which lost 1 base and 4 bases, there was a span of 10 bases. Germline lookup yields CDR1 SGHTA and CDR2 FQGNSA. This CDR3 has 14 residues. CDR3 DNA sequence: TGTGCCAGCAGCTTAGTGGAGGGAACCACTGAAGCTTTCTTT. Amino acid sequence: CASSLVEGTTEAFF.

In nucleotides, the CDR3 is TGTGCCAGCAGTGAATTCAGAGTAGATGGGGAGGGCACTGAAGCTTTCTTT. The encoded protein is CASSEFRVDGEGTEAFF. This chain joins TRBV25-1 and TRBJ1-1; D gene uncertain. Germline V gives CDR1 MGHDK, CDR2 SYGVNS. Trimming left V 1 base short and J 4 bases short, with 19 bases between. CDR3 length: 17 residues.

The V gene is TRBV5-1, the J gene TRBJ2-3; 8 bases map to TRBD1. Germline CDR1 reads SGHRS; CDR2 reads YFSETQ. CDR3 length equals 14 residues. V lost 3 bases, J lost 4 bases, and 4 bases stayed unmatched. Written as DNA, the CDR3 is TGCGCCAGCAGCTCCGGACAGGGCGCAGATACGCAGTATTTT. Residues: CASSSGQGADTQYF.

The rearrangement links TRBV6-1 to TRBJ2-5; D not certain. The V gene lost 7 bases and the J gene lost 4 bases, with 10 bases spanning the gap. Germline CDR1 and CDR2: MNHNS and SASEGT. This CDR3 spans 12 amino acids. DNA for the CDR3: TGTGCCAGCACCCCTCGACTAGAGACCCAGTACTTC. Protein sequence: CASTPRLETQYF.

The rearrangement joins TRBV5-5 to TRBJ2-7; TRBD2 aligns across 8 bases. Germline-derived CDR1 and CDR2 are SGHKS and YYEKEE (reference sequence). V lost 0 bases and J lost 10; bases outside the gene matches: 12. There are 15 residues in the CDR3. The CDR3 spells CASSLVPGLGGIQYF. In nucleotides, the CDR3 is TGTGCCAGCAGCTTGGTTCCGGGACTAGGGGGAATTCAGTACTTC.

Only one count was recorded for this clone. The chain links TRBV6-1 to TRBJ2-1; 13 bases line up with TRBD2. The germline CDR1 and CDR2 sequences are MNHNS and SASEGT. This CDR3 contains 15 residues. V shed 11 bases, J shed 0 bases, and the junction held 4 bases outside the gene matches. In DNA form, the CDR3 reads TGTGCCTGCGGGACTAGCGGGAACTCCTACAATGAGCAGTTCTTC. Translation: CACGTSGNSYNEQFF.

The chain recombines TRBV27 with TRBJ2-7, with TRBD1 matching over 8 bases. CDR3 length: 15 residues. In germline, CDR1 is MNHEY, CDR2 SMNVEV (reference sequence). The V segment lost 5 bases and the J segment 6 bases; nucleotides outside the gene matches: 12. CDR3 bases: TGTGCCAGCAGTCTTACCGGGACAGGCATCGTCGAGCAGTACTTC. Residues: CASSLTGTGIVEQYF.